Listed below are T cell receptor beta chains from one sample, sequenced in a study of blood T cell repertoires in COVID-19. Using immunoSEQ multiplex PCR, the repertoire was profiled, and TCRdb retains in-frame clones only, with some absent. The sample consists of 100,000 to 150,000 clones, roughly three quarters of them appearing once. The sample consisted of peripheral blood. The source of these receptors is a woman in her seventies with acute or convalescent COVID-19. The CDR3 runs from the conserved cysteine through the conserved F or W. The D gene is left open where the match is weak. Only part of the rows carry a size: once, few, many, or a class if the clone is expanded.

j_call v_call d_call clone_size cdr3_nt cdr3_aa
TRBJ1-4 TRBV27 - - TGTGCCAGCAGTTTATGGGGCGGAGTCGGTGAAAAACTGTTTTTT CASSLWGGVGEKLFF
TRBJ1-2 TRBV6-5 - - TGTGCCAGCACCAGGGGCGCGAACTATGGCTACACCTTC CASTRGANYGYTF
TRBJ2-3 TRBV5-1 - - TGCGCCAGCAGCTTGGGGACGGGAGCGACAGATACGCAGTATTTT CASSLGTGATDTQYF
TRBJ2-1 TRBV5-1 - many TGCGCCAGCAGCTTGGGCGGAGGCACCTACAATGAGCAGTTCTTC CASSLGGGTYNEQFF
TRBJ2-1 TRBV7-9 - - TGTGCCAGCATTACGACTGAGAGCTCCTACAATGAGCAGTTCTTC CASITTESSYNEQFF
TRBJ1-1 TRBV15 TRBD1 few TGTGCCACCAGCAGAGGAGGGGGCAAGAGGAACACTGAAGCTTTCTTT CATSRGGGKRNTEAFF
TRBJ1-3 TRBV6-1 - once TGTGCCAGCAGTGATTGGAGGCTGAGCTCTGGAAACACCATATATTTT CASSDWRLSSGNTIYF
TRBJ2-6 TRBV6-2/TRBV6-3 TRBD1 - TGTGCCAGCAGTTACACATTCACAGGGGCTGGGGCCAACGTCCTGACTTTC CASSYTFTGAGANVLTF
TRBJ1-5 TRBV19 - - TGTGCCAGTAGATATCGGGGAAGCAATCAGCCCCAGCATTTT CASRYRGSNQPQHF
TRBJ1-1 TRBV28 - - TGTGCCAGCAGTTCTTACAGGGTCGGGTTAAGGGCTTTCTTT CASSSYRVGLRAFF
TRBJ1-5 TRBV30 - - TGTGCCTGGAGTGACCCCGGTTTCAATCAGCCCCAGCATTTT CAWSDPGFNQPQHF
TRBJ2-7 TRBV28 TRBD2 - TGTGCCAGCAGAGATAGCGGGTTGGGCGACTACGAGCAGTACTTC CASRDSGLGDYEQYF
TRBJ2-3 TRBV9 - - TGTGCCAGCAGCGCCCTAGGAGGAGCCACAGATACGCAGTATTTT CASSALGGATDTQYF
TRBJ2-7 TRBV3-1/TRBV3-2 - - TGTGCCAGCAGCCCTGGGGGGGCAGGGACCGAGCAGTACTTC CASSPGGAGTEQYF
TRBJ2-7 TRBV7-2 TRBD2 - TGTGCCAGCAGCCTAGGGACTAGCACCGAGCAGTACTTC CASSLGTSTEQYF
TRBJ1-2 TRBV6-5 TRBD1 - TGTGCCAGCACCTCCGGGACAGGGTGGGGTGGCTACACCTTC CASTSGTGWGGYTF
TRBJ1-4 TRBV5-1 - many TGCGCCAGCAGCCCTCGGACAAGAGGGGGTGAAAAACTGTTTTTT CASSPRTRGGEKLFF
TRBJ2-3 TRBV5-6 TRBD2 - TGTGCCAGCAGCTGGATGACTAGCGGGGACGGGTTTGATACGCAGTATTTT CASSWMTSGDGFDTQYF
TRBJ2-3 TRBV27 TRBD2 once TGTGCCAGCAGTTTGGGACTAGCGGGGGGGGCGGGAGATACGCAGTATTTT CASSLGLAGGAGDTQYF
TRBJ2-2 TRBV28 TRBD2 - TGTGCCAGCAGTTATAGCGGGAGCGTAACCGGGGAGCTGTTTTTT CASSYSGSVTGELFF
TRBJ2-1 TRBV11-3 - - TGTGCCAGCAGCTCTGGGGGCGGCAATGAGCAGTTCTTC CASSSGGGNEQFF
TRBJ2-2 TRBV6-4 TRBD1 few TGTGCCAGCAGTGACGGGACAGGGGGCGACACCGGGGAGCTGTTTTTT CASSDGTGGDTGELFF
TRBJ2-5 TRBV5-4 - - TGTGCCAGCAGCTTGGGGCTCCAAGAGACCCAGTACTTC CASSLGLQETQYF